These 32 T cell receptor beta chains share one sample of origin, sequenced in a study of Ad26.COV2.S vaccination and SARS-CoV-2 variants. Treatment defined: 19 received Ad26.COV2.S at low or high dose, single or two shots; roughly 5 received placebo; per-sample allocation not given. Repertoires come from day 63 after the first vaccine or placebo injection. Repertoires were generated with immunoSEQ multiplex PCR, while TCRdb's copy carries only in-frame clones and drops some. The repertoire holds hundreds of thousands of clones, with roughly 87% as singletons. The sequencing used peripheral blood, collected in a trial of Ad26.COV2.S vaccine versus placebo. These receptors came from a person between 18 and 65 years old who received the Ad26.COV2.S COVID-19 vaccine or a placebo.

V and J are TRBV3-1 (or the pseudogene TRBV3-2) and TRBJ2-3; 10 positions agree with TRBD2. Germline-derived CDR1 and CDR2 are LGHDT and YNNKEL (reference sequence). V trimming: 2 bases; J trimming: 4 bases; junction bases outside the gene matches: 3. The CDR3 consists of 15 residues. The CDR3 DNA reads as TGTGCCAGCAGCCAACAGCGGGGGGGCCCAGATACGCAGTATTTT. Translating gives CASSQQRGGPDTQYF.

The chain has TRBV14 and TRBJ2-2; weak D call: TRBD2 (6 bases). Germline CDR1 is SGHDN and CDR2 is FVKESK. Trimming removed 4 bases from V and 1 base from J, with 7 bases in between. The CDR3 is made up of 14 amino acids. CDR3 in DNA: TGTGCCAGCAGCCTGCGGGGGAACACCGGGGAGCTGTTTTTT. This sequence encodes CASSLRGNTGELFF.

The chain links TRBV2 to TRBJ2-7; possible D gene TRBD1, 5 bases. The CDR3 covers 15 residues. The germline V gene has CDR1 SNHLY and CDR2 FYNNEI. The V gene lost 1 base and the J gene lost 0 bases, with 10 bases spanning the gap. CDR3 sequence (DNA): TGTGCCAGCAGTGAAGGGACACTGAGCTCCTACGAGCAGTACTTC. Its translation is CASSEGTLSSYEQYF.

The J gene is TRBJ1-1, the V gene TRBV4-1, with D unresolved. V was clipped by 0 bases and J by 1 base, with 15 bases between them. This CDR3 contains 17 residues. The germline gives CDR1 MGHRA, CDR2 YSYEKL. For the CDR3, the DNA is TGCGCCAGCAGCCAAGATGGTTCGGGGTTTGGGAACACTGAAGCTTTCTTT. As protein: CASSQDGSGFGNTEAFF.

The genes are TRBV27 and TRBJ1-2, with D perhaps TRBD1 (6 bases). The CDR3 extends over 16 amino acids. Trimming removed 1 base from V and 3 bases from J, with 15 bases in between. Germline-derived CDR1 and CDR2 are MNHEY and SMNVEV (reference sequence). This CDR3 reads CASSLYSPAGDYGYTF. Here the CDR3 DNA reads TGTGCCAGCAGTTTATATTCCCCGGCAGGGGACTATGGCTACACCTTC.

V and J are TRBV2 and TRBJ2-3; no reliable D call. V gave up 6 bases and J gave up 7 bases, with 14 bases separating them. CDR3 length: 13 amino acids. Germline V CDR1 and CDR2: SNHLY, FYNNEI. CDR3 bases: TGTGCCAGCAGCCCCACCCCATGGAATACGCAGTATTTT. This translates into CASSPTPWNTQYF.

In this sample, this clone turned up once. This sequence joins TRBV5-4 and TRBJ1-2; a weak D match, TRBD1 (5 bases). Germline V gene lookup returns CDR1 SGHNT and CDR2 YYREEE (reference sequence). With 2 bases removed from V and 4 bases from J, the gap between germline ends came to 12 bases. The CDR3 is 14 residues long. The CDR3 loop reads CASSLDQGSYGYTF. The CDR3 nucleotides are TGTGCCAGCAGCTTAGACCAGGGAAGCTATGGCTACACCTTC.

A single count supports this clone. The gene calls are TRBV2 and TRBJ1-1; D is unclear. CDR1 and CDR2 (germline): SNHLY, FYNNEI. Trimming cost V 11 bases and J 5 bases, with 21 bases left between them. This CDR3 has 14 residues. The CDR3 spells CAGLQPGGVTEAFF. CDR3 DNA sequence: TGTGCCGGCCTACAGCCGGGAGGAGTGACTGAAGCTTTCTTT. The variable domain in full, with the rest retrieved from reference TRBV2 and TRBJ1-1, is EPEVTQTPSHQVTQMGQEVILRCVPISNHLYFYWYRQILGQKVEFLVSFYNNEISEKSEIFDDQFSVERPDGSNFTLKIRSTKLEDSAMYFCAGLQPGGVTEAFFGQGTRLTVV.

This sequence joins TRBV11-2 and TRBJ2-3; 11 nucleotides align to TRBD2. Looked up from germline, CDR1 is SGHAT and CDR2 is FQNNGV. The length of the CDR3 is 16 residues. With 1 base clipped from V and 4 bases from J, the junction kept 4 bases outside the gene matches. The CDR3 reads CASSLVAGGLSDTQYF. CDR3 in DNA: TGTGCCAGCAGCTTAGTAGCGGGGGGGCTCTCAGATACGCAGTATTTT.

Remarks on this clone: This sample includes further DNA sequences coding for the same CDR3. The chain joins TRBV7-9 to TRBJ1-1; D remains ambiguous. The CDR3 covers 11 residues. Germline assignment: CDR1 SEHNR and CDR2 FQNEAQ (reference sequence). V lost 1 base and J 6 bases, leaving 3 bases between the germline ends. DNA of the CDR3: TGTGCCAGCAGCTTAGTTGCTGAAGCTTTCTTT. Amino acid sequence: CASSLVAEAFF.

This clone has just one count. The chain carries TRBV7-9 and TRBJ1-5, with D perhaps matching TRBD1 (5 bases). Germline-derived CDR1 and CDR2 are SEHNR and FQNEAQ (reference sequence). Trimming removed 1 base at V and 6 bases at J, with 10 bases between. There are 14 residues in the CDR3. Here the CDR3 reads CASSLGGVGQPQHF. CDR3 bases: TGTGCCAGCAGCTTAGGAGGGGTGGGTCAGCCCCAGCATTTT.

The chain couples TRBV4-1 to TRBJ1-2; D unresolved. The V and J ends lost 0 bases and 6 bases respectively, with 23 bases between them. Germline-derived CDR1 and CDR2 are MGHRA and YSYEKL. This CDR3 comprises 18 residues. In DNA form, the CDR3 reads TGCGCCAGCAGCCAAGACCCCAGAACGGGTTGGGCTTTTAATGGCTACACCTTC. The encoded protein is CASSQDPRTGWAFNGYTF.

The genes are TRBV7-6 and TRBJ2-2; 9 nucleotides align to TRBD2. CDR1 is SGHVS, CDR2 FNYEAQ, per germline. This CDR3 has 17 amino acids. With 1 base clipped from V and 4 bases from J, the junction kept 7 bases outside the gene matches. CDR3 protein: CASSLDNSGGITGELFF. The CDR3, as DNA: TGTGCCAGCAGCTTAGATAATAGCGGGGGAATCACCGGGGAGCTGTTTTTT.

The rearrangement links TRBV27 to TRBJ1-5; TRBD1 matches at 7 bases. The CDR3 extends over 16 amino acids. Trimming took 6 bases from V and 2 from J; bases not matched to a gene: 10. Germline values: CDR1 MNHEY, CDR2 SMNVEV (reference sequence). The CDR3 DNA sequence: TGTGCCAGCAGCCCCCTGACAGGGACGGGCAATCAGCCCCAGCATTTT. Translated: CASSPLTGTGNQPQHF.

The chain uses TRBV6-5 and TRBJ2-1, with D perhaps matching TRBD2 (6 bases). The V end lost 6 bases, the J end lost 9 bases, and 21 bases lay between the germline ends. Germline loops: CDR1 MNHEY, CDR2 SVGAGI. The CDR3 is 15 residues long. CDR3 nucleotide sequence: TGTGCCAGCAGCAAAAGGGACTCCGCCTTCATTGAGCAGTTCTTC. Protein: CASSKRDSAFIEQFF.

This clone occurred many times. CDR3 sequence reads: CASSLAPGSGTDTQYF. CDR3 bases: TGCGCCAGCAGCTTGGCCCCGGGTTCGGGCACAGATACGCAGTATTTT. This chain uses TRBV5-1 with TRBJ2-3, with D unresolved. Germline V gene lookup returns CDR1 SGHRS and CDR2 YFSETQ. Deletions cut 0 bases from V and 1 base from J, with 12 bases between. This CDR3 region has 16 residues.

The V and J genes are TRBV27 and TRBJ1-1, with D unresolved. Trimming shortened V by 1 base and J by 1 base, and 7 bases separated the two germline ends. Germline assignment: CDR1 MNHEY and CDR2 SMNVEV (reference sequence). The CDR3 runs to 14 residues. The CDR3 DNA reads TGTGCCAGCAGTTTATTTCCGGGGAACACTGAAGCTTTCTTT. Protein product: CASSLFPGNTEAFF.

The chain links TRBV29-1 to TRBJ2-1; D is uncertain. This CDR3 has 14 residues. Deletions cut 1 base from V and 9 bases from J, with 16 bases between. In germline, CDR1 is SQVTM, CDR2 ANQGSEA. CDR3 residues: CSVEAVPVRSEQFF. The CDR3 DNA follows: TGCAGCGTTGAAGCCGTCCCTGTCCGTAGTGAGCAGTTCTTC.

The chain carries TRBV19 and TRBJ2-3, with D hard to call. Deletions cut 5 bases from V and 2 bases from J, with 8 bases between. Germline assignment: CDR1 LNHDA and CDR2 SQIVND (reference sequence). The CDR3 is 13 residues long. Written as DNA, the CDR3 is TGTGCCAGTAGTGCCGCTAACACAGATACGCAGTATTTT. Its translation: CASSAANTDTQYF.

This rearrangement joins TRBV27 to TRBJ1-1; 11 nucleotides match TRBD1. CDR1 MNHEY and CDR2 SMNVEV come from the germline V gene (reference sequence). The CDR3 runs 15 residues. V lost 3 bases and J lost 2; bases outside the gene matches: 2. In nucleotides, the CDR3 is TGTGCCAGCAGTTTCGGGACAGGGGGAAACACTGAAGCTTTCTTT. It is translated as CASSFGTGGNTEAFF.

The chain combines TRBV6-2 or TRBV6-3 with TRBJ2-7, with 9 bases fitting TRBD1. Trimming at V came to 2 bases and at J to 6 bases, leaving 8 bases not matched to a gene. The CDR3 length is 15 residues. Germline CDR1 MNHEY, CDR2 SVGEGT. The CDR3 nucleotides are TGTGCCAGCAGTTACCCCCACAGGGGGCTTATCGAGCAGTACTTC. Amino acid sequence: CASSYPHRGLIEQYF.

The rearrangement uses TRBV10-3 and TRBJ2-7, with TRBD2 matching over 12 bases. CDR3 length: 16 residues. The trim removed 0 bases at V and 4 bases at J, leaving 4 bases unmatched. Germline V CDR1 and CDR2: ENHRY, SYGVKD. As DNA, the CDR3 is TGTGCCATCAGTGAGTCGTTGGGACTAGCGGGTTACGAGCAGTACTTC. This translates into CAISESLGLAGYEQYF.

The rearrangement links TRBV30 to TRBJ2-7, with D perhaps matching TRBD1 or TRBD2 (6 bases each). Germline assignment: CDR1 GTSNPN and CDR2 SVGIG (reference sequence). The CDR3 loop spans 14 amino acids. V dropped 8 bases and J dropped 3 bases, with 20 bases sitting between them. The CDR3 here is CALEGPRGYYEQYF. The CDR3, as DNA: TGTGCCCTGGAGGGCCCCAGGGGCTACTACGAGCAGTACTTC.

The chain is built from TRBV4-1 and TRBJ2-5, with TRBD2 matching 7 bases. Germline CDR1 reads MGHRA; CDR2 reads YSYEKL. This CDR3 has 12 residues. The J segment lost 5 bases and the V segment lost 5 bases, leaving 2 bases of the junction unmatched. The CDR3 sequence is CASSGLGETQYF. The DNA for the CDR3 is TGCGCCAGCAGCGGACTAGGGGAGACCCAGTACTTC.

The chain is built from TRBV19 and TRBJ1-5, with TRBD1 as a possible D gene (6 bases). The CDR3 has 17 residues. V was clipped by 6 bases and J by 0 bases, with 18 bases between them. Germline CDR1 LNHDA, CDR2 SQIVND (reference sequence). CDR3 residues: CASSIPVGGHSNQPQHF. The CDR3 DNA follows: TGTGCCAGTAGCATACCTGTGGGGGGGCATAGCAATCAGCCCCAGCATTTT.

The gene calls are TRBV25-1 and TRBJ2-5; no definite D call. This CDR3 has 16 residues. CDR1 MGHDK and CDR2 SYGVNS come from the germline V gene. Trimming stripped 4 bases from V and 3 bases from J, with 18 bases between. The CDR3 DNA sequence: TGTGCCAGCAGTGTCCCGAGTCAGTTTCGGGAAGAGACCCAGTACTTC. Protein sequence: CASSVPSQFREETQYF.

V usage is TRBV13 and J usage is TRBJ2-3; 10 bases align to TRBD2. Trimming cost V 3 bases and J 2 bases; bases outside gene matches: 14. The CDR3 loop spans 19 amino acids. CDR1 is PRHDT and CDR2 is FYEKMQ in the germline V gene (reference sequence). The CDR3 DNA follows: TGTGCCAGCAGCTTCGACTCAGGTCCTAGCGGGGGTTACACAGATACGCAGTATTTT. Protein product: CASSFDSGPSGGYTDTQYF. The whole variable domain, remainder taken from reference TRBV13 and TRBJ2-3, is AAGVIQSPRHLIKEKRETATLKCYPIPRHDTVYWYQQGPGQDPQFLISFYEKMQSDKGSIPDRFSAQQFSDYHSELNMSSLELGDSALYFCASSFDSGPSGGYTDTQYFGPGTRLTVL.

The chain joins TRBV7-2 to TRBJ2-3; 15 bases align to TRBD2. The CDR3 extends over 18 amino acids. V trimming: 1 base; J trimming: 4 bases; junction bases outside the gene matches: 6. Looked up from germline, CDR1 is SGHTA and CDR2 is FQGNSA. The CDR3 loop is CASSLDGTSGGQPDTQYF. The CDR3, as DNA: TGTGCCAGCAGCTTAGACGGGACTAGCGGGGGGCAGCCAGATACGCAGTATTTT.

This clone was recorded once. The rearrangement links TRBV2 to TRBJ2-3; no reliable D call. V dropped 0 bases and J dropped 0 bases, with 4 bases sitting between them. The CDR3 length is 14 residues. Germline CDR1 is SNHLY and CDR2 is FYNNEI. CDR3 amino acids: CASSEAVSTDTQYF. The CDR3, as DNA: TGTGCCAGCAGTGAAGCAGTTAGCACAGATACGCAGTATTTT.

This clone was seen once. J is TRBJ2-3 and V is TRBV7-3; 13 positions match TRBD2. This CDR3 comprises 15 residues. Unmatched junction bases numbered 3, after V lost 5 bases and J lost 4 bases. The germline V gene encodes CDR1 SGHTA and CDR2 FQGTGA. CDR3: CASSRTSGGADTQYF. The CDR3, as DNA: TGTGCCAGCAGCCGGACTAGCGGGGGTGCAGATACGCAGTATTTT. The full variable domain, with the rest looked up from reference TRBV7-3 and TRBJ2-3, is GAGVSQTPSNKVTEKGKYVELRCDPISGHTALYWYRQSLGQGPEFLIYFQGTGAADDSGLPNDRFFAVRPEGSVSTLKIQRTERGDSAVYLCASSRTSGGADTQYFGPGTRLTVL.

The chain recombines TRBV2 with TRBJ2-7, with D perhaps matching TRBD2 (5 bases). The CDR3 sequence is 16 residues long. The V end lost 6 bases, the J end lost 5 bases, and 23 bases lay between the germline ends. The germline gives CDR1 SNHLY, CDR2 FYNNEI. The CDR3, as DNA: TGTGCCAGCAGGTCACCCTCCGGGGTTGGATTCGACGAGCAGTACTTC. The encoded protein is CASRSPSGVGFDEQYF. The full variable domain, in which reference TRBV2 and TRBJ2-7 provide the parts outside the CDR3, is EPEVTQTPSHQVTQMGQEVILRCVPISNHLYFYWYRQILGQKVEFLVSFYNNEISEKSEIFDDQFSVERPDGSNFTLKIRSTKLEDSAMYFCASRSPSGVGFDEQYFGPGTRLTVT.

The J gene is TRBJ2-7, the V gene TRBV5-5, with D tentatively TRBD1 (8 bases). The CDR3 sequence is 15 residues long. Trimming removed 4 bases from V and 2 bases from J, with 16 bases in between. Germline CDR1 and CDR2: SGHKS and YYEKEE (reference sequence). CDR3 DNA: TGTGCCAGCAGCCGGGGGGACAGGTGGCCCTACGAGCAGTACTTC. It encodes CASSRGDRWPYEQYF.